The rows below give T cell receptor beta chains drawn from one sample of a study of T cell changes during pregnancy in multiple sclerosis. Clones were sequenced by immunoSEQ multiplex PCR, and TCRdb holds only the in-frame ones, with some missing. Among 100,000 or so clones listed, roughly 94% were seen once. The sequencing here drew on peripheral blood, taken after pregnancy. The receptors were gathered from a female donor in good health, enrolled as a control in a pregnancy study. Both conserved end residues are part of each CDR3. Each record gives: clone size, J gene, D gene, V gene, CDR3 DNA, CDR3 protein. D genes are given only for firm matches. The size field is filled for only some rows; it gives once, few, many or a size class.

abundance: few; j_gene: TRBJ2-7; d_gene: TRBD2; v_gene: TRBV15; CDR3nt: TGTGCCACCAGCAGTCCATTAGCGGGCCTTTCCTACGAGCAGTACTTC; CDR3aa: CATSSPLAGLSYEQYF
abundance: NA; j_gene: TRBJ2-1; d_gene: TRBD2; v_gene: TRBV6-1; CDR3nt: TGTGCCAGCAGTGAAGGGTGGACTAGCCCCGATGAGCAGTTCTTC; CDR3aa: CASSEGWTSPDEQFF
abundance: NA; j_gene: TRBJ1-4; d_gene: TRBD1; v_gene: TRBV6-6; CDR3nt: TGTGCCAGCAGTAGGGACAGGCCGACTAATGAAAAACTGTTTTTT; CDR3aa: CASSRDRPTNEKLFF
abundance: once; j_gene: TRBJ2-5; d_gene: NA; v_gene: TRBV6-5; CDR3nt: TGTGCCAGCAGTGGGGACTGGGGAGAGACCCAGTACTTC; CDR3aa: CASSGDWGETQYF
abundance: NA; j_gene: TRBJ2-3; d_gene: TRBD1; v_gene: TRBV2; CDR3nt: TGTGCCAGCAGTGACGCTTTAGGACAGGGCCGGGAATTGCATCGCACAGATACGCAGTATTTT; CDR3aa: CASSDALGQGRELHRTDTQYF
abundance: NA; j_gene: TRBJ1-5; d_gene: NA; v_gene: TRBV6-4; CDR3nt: TGTGCCAGCAGCCCCGGGGCAGGAGGGAATCAGCCCCAGCATTTT; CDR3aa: CASSPGAGGNQPQHF
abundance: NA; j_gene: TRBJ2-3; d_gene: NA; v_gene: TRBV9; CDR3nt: TGTGCCAGCAGCGTAGGTAGCTACACAGATACGCAGTATTTT; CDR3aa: CASSVGSYTDTQYF
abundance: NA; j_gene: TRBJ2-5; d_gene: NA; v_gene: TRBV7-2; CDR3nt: TGTGCCAGCAGCAATGACAGATACAGGGAGACCCAGTACTTC; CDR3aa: CASSNDRYRETQYF
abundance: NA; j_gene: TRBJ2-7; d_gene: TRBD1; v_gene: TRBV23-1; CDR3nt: TGCGCCAGCAACCGGGACAGGGACCACGAGCAGTACTTC; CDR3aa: CASNRDRDHEQYF
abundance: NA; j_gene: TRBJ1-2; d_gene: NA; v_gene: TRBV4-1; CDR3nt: TGCGCCAGCAGCCGTCAAGGTTCCGACTACTATGGCTACACCTTC; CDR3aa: CASSRQGSDYYGYTF
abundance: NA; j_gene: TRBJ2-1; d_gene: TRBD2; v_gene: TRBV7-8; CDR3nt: TGTGCCAGCAGCCCCTTTGGGGAGCGGGAGTACAATGAGCAGTTCTTC; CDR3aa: CASSPFGEREYNEQFF
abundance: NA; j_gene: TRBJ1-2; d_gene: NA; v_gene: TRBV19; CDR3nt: TGTGCCAGTAGTATAACGGGAACTAACTATGGCTACACCTTC; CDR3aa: CASSITGTNYGYTF
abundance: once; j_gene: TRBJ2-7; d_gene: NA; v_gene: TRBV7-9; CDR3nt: TGTGCCAGCAGCCTCGGGGGTTTGGAGTACGAGCAGTACTTC; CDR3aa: CASSLGGLEYEQYF
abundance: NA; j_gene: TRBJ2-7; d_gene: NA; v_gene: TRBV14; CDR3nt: TGTGCCAGCAGCCTCACCTACGAGCAGTACTTC; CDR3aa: CASSLTYEQYF
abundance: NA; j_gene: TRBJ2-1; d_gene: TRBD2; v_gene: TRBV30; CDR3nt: TGTGCCTGGAGTCTTCGAGCGGGAACCTACAATGAGCAGTTCTTC; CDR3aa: CAWSLRAGTYNEQFF
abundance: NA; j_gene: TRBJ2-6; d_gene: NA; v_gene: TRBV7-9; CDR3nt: TGTGCCAGCAGCTTAGACAGAACTGGGGCCAACGTCCTGACTTTC; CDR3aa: CASSLDRTGANVLTF
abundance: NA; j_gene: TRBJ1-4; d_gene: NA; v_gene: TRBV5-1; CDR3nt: TGCGCCAGCAGCCTACCTTTGAGGGAAAAACTGTTTTTT; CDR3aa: CASSLPLREKLFF
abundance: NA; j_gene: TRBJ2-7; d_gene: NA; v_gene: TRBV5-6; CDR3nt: TGTGCCAGCAGCTTAAGAGGCAGAATATACGAGCAGTACTTC; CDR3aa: CASSLRGRIYEQYF
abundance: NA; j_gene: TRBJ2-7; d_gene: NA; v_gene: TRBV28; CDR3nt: TGTGCCAGCAGTTTAGCGGCCGCGTCCAAGCTCGAGCAGTACTTC; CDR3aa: CASSLAAASKLEQYF
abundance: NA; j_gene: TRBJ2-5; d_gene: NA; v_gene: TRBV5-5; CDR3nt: TGTGCCAGCAGCTTGGTTCCGGGGAAGGAGACCCAGTACTTC; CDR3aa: CASSLVPGKETQYF
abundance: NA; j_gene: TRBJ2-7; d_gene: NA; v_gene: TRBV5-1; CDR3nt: TGCGCCAGCAGCCCTATCACAGAGGGCATTGCGGACGAGCAGTACTTC; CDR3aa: CASSPITEGIADEQYF
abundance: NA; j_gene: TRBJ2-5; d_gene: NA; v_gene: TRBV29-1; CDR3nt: TGCAGCGTTGCCCCGACAGACCAAGAGACCCAGTACTTC; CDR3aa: CSVAPTDQETQYF
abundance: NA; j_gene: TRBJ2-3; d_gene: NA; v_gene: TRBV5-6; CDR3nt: TGTGCCAGCAGCGGGACATTTAGCACAGATACGCAGTATTTT; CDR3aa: CASSGTFSTDTQYF
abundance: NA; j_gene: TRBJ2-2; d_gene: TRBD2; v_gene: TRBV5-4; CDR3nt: TGTGCCAGCAGCTTCCCGGGACTAGTGGGGACCGGGGAGCTGTTTTTT; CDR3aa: CASSFPGLVGTGELFF
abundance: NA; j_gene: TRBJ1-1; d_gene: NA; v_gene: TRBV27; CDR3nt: TGTGCCAGCACCAAACCAGGGGCCCCCACGAGAGCTTTCTTT; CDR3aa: CASTKPGAPTRAFF
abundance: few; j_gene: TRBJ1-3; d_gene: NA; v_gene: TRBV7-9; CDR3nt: TGTGCCAGCAGCTTACAGGGCCTTGGAAACACCATATATTTT; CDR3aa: CASSLQGLGNTIYF
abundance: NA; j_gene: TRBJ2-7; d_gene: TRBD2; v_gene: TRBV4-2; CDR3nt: TGTGCCAGCAGCCAAGGATTAGCATCAGCGGGAGGGTACGAGCAGTACTTC; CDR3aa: CASSQGLASAGGYEQYF
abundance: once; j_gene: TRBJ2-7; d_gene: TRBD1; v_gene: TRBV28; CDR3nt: TGTGCCAGCAGTCGTACAACCCGGACAGGGAGAGGCGAGCAGTACTTC; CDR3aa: CASSRTTRTGRGEQYF
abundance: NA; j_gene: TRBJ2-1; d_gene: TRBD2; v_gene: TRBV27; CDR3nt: TGTGCCAGCAGTTTATCGCTAGCGGGAGGGCTATACAATGAGCAGTTCTTC; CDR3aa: CASSLSLAGGLYNEQFF
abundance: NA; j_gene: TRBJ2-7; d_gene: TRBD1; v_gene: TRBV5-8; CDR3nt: TGTGCCAGCAGCCTAGGACAGGGGTTTCCCTCCTACGAGCAGTACTTC; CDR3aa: CASSLGQGFPSYEQYF
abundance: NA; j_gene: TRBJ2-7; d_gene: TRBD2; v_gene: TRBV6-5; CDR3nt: TGTGCCAGCAGTAAGATAGCGGGAGGAGACGAGCAGTACTTC; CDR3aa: CASSKIAGGDEQYF
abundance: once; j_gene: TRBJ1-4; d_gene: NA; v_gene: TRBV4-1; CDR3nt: TGCGCCAGCAGCCGACTCAGGGCGACTAATGAAAAACTGTTTTTT; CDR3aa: CASSRLRATNEKLFF